This T cell receptor beta chain was captured by sequencing in a study of shared clonotypes between healthy human individuals. Study-level findings and limits: The study drew on few donors, limiting represented genetic and exposure-history diversity. Rarefaction curves obtained for sorted subsets showed sequencing incomplete despite large depth. The researchers took only blood, and tissue repertoires probably look different.

A remark on this clone: Its specificity is not known.

The naive CD8 population came from CD45RO-negative cells selected for CCR7, without terminally differentiated effector memory CD45RA+ cells. Assay execution took place at the deep level. Libraries were prepared by immunoSEQ multiplex PCR; TCRdb keeps only in-frame clonotypes and omits some of them. The table records more than 2 million clones, approximately 94% of them present only once. This TCR was sampled from a young man in good health. Material: naive CD8+ T cells sorted from blood.

The CDR3 region has the DNA TGTGCCAGCAGCTCGTTTACAGTAACTGGAAACACCATATATTTT. Its protein product is CASSSFTVTGNTIYF. V is TRBV25-1 and J is TRBJ1-3; D is ambiguous. V shed 6 bases and J shed 2 bases, with 14 bases lying between them. The CDR3 has 15 residues. Per the germline V gene, CDR1 is MGHDK and CDR2 is SYGVNS.